A single T cell receptor beta chain is shown here with its context. This sample is drawn from a study of blood T cell repertoires in COVID-19. Method: immunoSEQ multiplex PCR; TCRdb's copy keeps in-frame clones and lacks some. The sample holds some 260,000 clones, about 88% seen once. The sample consisted of peripheral blood. This TCR came from a woman in her 40s who had recovered from COVID-19.

In DNA, the CDR3 is TGTGCCAGCAGCTCCGAACCTCAGGTGAACAATTCACCCCTCCACTTT. Residues: CASSSEPQVNNSPLHF. The rearrangement joins TRBV7-2 to TRBJ1-6; D is uncertain. The CDR3 sequence is 16 residues long. V lost 4 bases, J lost 7 bases, and 17 bases lay in between. Germline CDR1 and CDR2: SGHTA and FQGNSA. Based on the CDR3 plus reference TRBV7-2 and TRBJ1-6, the full variable domain is GAGVSQSPSNKVTEKGKDVELRCDPISGHTALYWYRQSLGQGLEFLIYFQGNSAPDKSGLPSDRFSAERTGGSVSTLTIQRTQQEDSAVYLCASSSEPQVNNSPLHFGNGTRLTVT.